These 32 T cell receptor beta chains share one sample of origin, sequenced in a study of quantifying T cell responses using KT2 cells. Study information: Reverse transcription used primers in the TCR alpha and beta constant regions.

An oligo carrying a UMI was ligated to the cDNA 3' end. An equimolar mix of RC1.1 and RC1.2 primed the beta chain across TRBC1 and TRBC2. TCRdb analysed the UMI-ligation and nested PCR reads with MiXCR anew, one entry per CDR3 protein. The table includes 25,000 to 35,000 distinct CDR3 sequences, roughly 7.2% detected once. Sequencing used PBMCs spiked with cells of the T cell clone KT2. The receptors originated from a human donor.

In this sample, this clonotype turned up many times. This chain links TRBV12-3 or TRBV12-4 with TRBJ1-2, with D unresolved. Trimming cost V 5 bases and J 2 bases, with 15 bases left between them. CDR3 length: 15 residues. This CDR3 reads CASSTAGRKNYGYTF. CDR3 nucleotide sequence: TGTGCCAGCAGTACCGCGGGGAGGAAAAACTATGGCTACACCTTC.

The chain uses TRBV3-1 and TRBJ2-5; 9 bases are shared with TRBD2. V lost 1 base to trimming and J lost 6 bases; unmatched junction nucleotides: 9. The length of the CDR3 is 16 residues. Germline V gene sequence: CDR1 LGHDT, CDR2 YNNKEL (reference sequence). The CDR3: CASSQGVAGARKTQYF. CDR3 sequence (DNA): TGTGCCAGCAGCCAAGGGGTAGCGGGAGCCCGAAAGACCCAGTACTTC.

This clonotype was found a few times. The rearrangement links TRBV4-1 to TRBJ2-7, with D tentatively TRBD1 or TRBD2 (6 bases each). The V gene lost 3 bases and the J gene lost 3 bases, with 15 bases spanning the gap. The germline V gene encodes CDR1 MGHRA and CDR2 YSYEKL. The CDR3 sequence is 15 residues long. CDR3 sequence reads: CASSQIGGPFYEQYF. CDR3 nucleotides: TGCGCCAGCAGCCAGATCGGGGGCCCCTTCTACGAGCAGTACTTC.

The table lists this clonotype with a few counts. The chain uses TRBV7-6 and TRBJ2-7; unclear D gene. Between the trimmed V and J ends, which lost 2 bases and 1 base, there was a span of 15 bases. The CDR3 consists of 16 residues. Germline V CDR1 and CDR2: SGHVS, FNYEAQ. The CDR3 protein is CASSLSPLTSSYEQYF. The CDR3 nucleotides read TGTGCCAGCAGCTTATCCCCCTTGACGAGTTCCTACGAGCAGTACTTC.

This clonotype was recorded at least ten times. The rearrangement links TRBV6-5 to TRBJ1-5; D is ambiguous. The CDR3 has 15 amino acids. Trimming left V 0 bases short and J 5 bases short, with 11 bases between. The germline V gene has CDR1 MNHEY and CDR2 SVGAGI. The CDR3 coding sequence is TGTGCCAGCAGTTACTCCTGGTCCGGGGATCAGCCCCAGCATTTT. Translated, it gives CASSYSWSGDQPQHF.

This chain connects TRBV21-1 to TRBJ1-5. TRBV21-1 represents a pseudogene. The CDR3 spans 18 residues. CDR3 sequence reads: CASSKALRARWGNQPQHF. CDR3 coding DNA: TGTGCCAGCAGCAAAGCGCTACGGGCCCGATGGGGCAATCAGCCCCAGCATTTT.

The rearrangement joins TRBV12-3 or TRBV12-4 to TRBJ2-1; D gene ambiguous. This CDR3 is built from 14 residues. Trimming stripped 1 base from V and 8 bases from J, with 12 bases between. CDR3 coding DNA: TGTGCCAGCAGTTTAGGATATACGGCCCATGAGCAGTTCTTC. Its protein product is CASSLGYTAHEQFF.

About this clonotype: A much larger clone lies a single base off, so this may be a read error. The V and J genes are TRBV5-1 and TRBJ1-1, with a possible D match to TRBD1 (5 bases). CDR1 is SGHRS and CDR2 is YFSETQ in the germline V gene. Between the trimmed V and J ends, which lost 0 bases and 1 base, there was a span of 7 bases. This CDR3 region has 14 residues. CDR3 amino acids: CASSLAGKNTEAFF. DNA of the CDR3: TGCGCCAGCAGCTTGGCAGGGAAGAACACTGAAGCTTTCTTT.

The CDR3 region has the DNA TGTGCCAGCAGCGTAGAGGCTCTCTCACACTATGGCTACACCTTC. It encodes CASSVEALSHYGYTF. V gene TRBV9 combines with J gene TRBJ1-2; D gene ambiguous. The CDR3 sequence is 15 residues long. Trimming removed 0 bases from V and 3 bases from J, with 12 bases in between. Germline V CDR1 and CDR2: SGDLS, YYNGEE.

This clonotype was recorded at least ten times. The chain uses TRBV27 and TRBJ1-2; the D is unclear. Germline lookup yields CDR1 MNHEY and CDR2 SMNVEV (reference sequence). The CDR3 is 14 residues long. V lost 2 bases and J lost 9, with 16 bases in between. The DNA for the CDR3 is TGTGCCAGCAGTTTAAACGTTGAGGGCAGCCGCTACACCTTC. It encodes CASSLNVEGSRYTF.

This clonotype has ten or more counts. V gene TRBV10-3 combines with J gene TRBJ2-7; 8 bases fit TRBD1. V dropped 4 bases and J dropped 1; count of bases not matched to a gene: 6. Germline loops: CDR1 ENHRY, CDR2 SYGVKD. This CDR3 spans 15 amino acids. The DNA for the CDR3 is TGTGCCATCAGTGGGTCGGGACAGGCTTCCTACGAGCAGTACTTC. It codes for CAISGSGQASYEQYF.

This clonotype was seen ten or more times. This CDR3 is CASSYLGTGNGYTF. CDR3 sequence (DNA): TGTGCCAGCAGTTACCTCGGGACAGGGAATGGCTACACCTTC. This rearrangement joins TRBV6-5 to TRBJ1-2, with 9 bases identical to TRBD1. CDR1 is MNHEY, CDR2 SVGAGI, per germline. The CDR3 length is 14 residues. V dropped 2 bases and J dropped 6; count of bases not matched to a gene: 4.

This clonotype was counted at least ten times. The CDR3 nucleotides read TGTGCCAGCAGTCCCCGGAACGGGAGAGCCGACGAGCAGTACTTC. Its translation is CASSPRNGRADEQYF. The chain links TRBV12-3 or TRBV12-4 to TRBJ2-7; perhaps TRBD2 as D (6 bases). The CDR3 contains 15 residues. V was trimmed by 5 bases and J by 5 bases, leaving 19 bases between them.

This clonotype was seen at least ten times. V and J are TRBV30 and TRBJ1-3; D is possibly TRBD1 (6 bases). This CDR3 region has 15 residues. The V gene's germline CDR1 is GTSNPN and CDR2 SVGIG (reference sequence). V was pared by 2 bases and J by 1 base, with 12 bases between. The CDR3 reads CAWSPRGSSGNTIYF. The CDR3 nucleotides are TGTGCCTGGAGTCCCAGGGGTTCGTCTGGAAACACCATATATTTT.

This clonotype was seen a few times. The gene calls are TRBV27 and TRBJ1-1; weak D call: TRBD1 (5 bases). The CDR3 sequence is 14 residues long. CDR1 is MNHEY and CDR2 is SMNVEV in the germline V gene (reference sequence). V lost 4 bases to trimming and J lost 5 bases, with 14 bases between them. CDR3 coding DNA: TGTGCCAGCAGTTGTGACAGCCTTGGGACTGAAGCTTTCTTT. Its protein is CASSCDSLGTEAFF.

This clonotype was detected only a few times. This chain links TRBV11-2 with TRBJ1-3; 8 bases match TRBD1. Germline V gives CDR1 SGHAT, CDR2 FQNNGV. This CDR3 has 17 residues. V lost 5 bases, J lost 0 bases, and 9 bases stayed unmatched. This CDR3 is CASSRGTGPLSGNTIYF. For the CDR3, the DNA is TGTGCCAGCAGCCGGGGGACAGGCCCTCTCTCTGGAAACACCATATATTTT.

This clonotype has only a few counts. The V call is TRBV2, the J call TRBJ1-6; 9 bases are shared with TRBD1. The CDR3 spans 15 residues. Germline loops: CDR1 SNHLY, CDR2 FYNNEI. The V segment lost 5 bases and the J segment 8 bases; nucleotides outside the gene matches: 7. CDR3 in amino acids: CASSPGTGRDSPLHF. DNA for the CDR3: TGTGCCAGCAGTCCCGGGACAGGGAGAGATTCACCCCTCCACTTT.

This clonotype occurred many times. The rearrangement links TRBV20-1 to TRBJ2-1, with TRBD2 identical over 8 bases. This CDR3 has 15 amino acids. Per the germline V gene, CDR1 is DFQATT and CDR2 is SNEGSKA (reference sequence). Trimming cost V 6 bases and J 4 bases; bases outside gene matches: 11. CDR3 loop: CSAEVSGDEYNEQFF. DNA for the CDR3: TGCAGTGCAGAGGTTAGCGGGGACGAGTACAATGAGCAGTTCTTC.

This clonotype was counted at least ten times. The chain carries TRBV2 and TRBJ1-5, with unresolved D. CDR3 size: 14 residues. V was pared by 4 bases and J by 4 bases, with 11 bases between. Germline V CDR1 and CDR2: SNHLY, FYNNEI. The CDR3 DNA follows: TGTGCCAGCAGTGTTTTCGGAGAGAATCAGCCCCAGCATTTT. It specifies CASSVFGENQPQHF.

In this sample, this clonotype turned up a few times. The V gene is TRBV2, the J gene TRBJ2-6; 8 positions agree with TRBD2. CDR1 SNHLY and CDR2 FYNNEI come from the germline V gene. This CDR3 is 16 amino acids long. V was clipped by 10 bases and J by 1 base; unmatched bases: 9. CDR3 in amino acids: CATRGLGPSGANVLTF. CDR3 in DNA: TGTGCCACCCGGGGACTAGGTCCTTCTGGGGCCAACGTCCTGACTTTC. Using reference TRBV2 and TRBJ2-6 for the parts outside the CDR3, the full variable domain is EPEVTQTPSHQVTQMGQEVILRCVPISNHLYFYWYRQILGQKVEFLVSFYNNEISEKSEIFDDQFSVERPDGSNFTLKIRSTKLEDSAMYFCATRGLGPSGANVLTFGAGSRLTVL.

This clonotype was seen only a few times. This sequence joins TRBV6-4 and TRBJ2-1; D ambiguous. Germline V gene data show CDR1 as MRHNA and CDR2 as SNTAGT. This CDR3 is 14 amino acids long. The ends were cut back, 0 bases at V and 5 bases at J, with 8 bases in the middle. CDR3: CASSDSIENNEQFF. The CDR3 nucleotides are TGTGCCAGCAGTGACTCGATAGAAAACAATGAGCAGTTCTTC.

The CDR3 DNA sequence: TGTGCCAGCAGTTGTAGCCAGGGTGGTGAAAAACTGTTTTTT. This gives the protein CASSCSQGGEKLFF. The rearrangement joins TRBV6-5 to TRBJ1-4; weak D call: TRBD1 (5 bases). The CDR3 extends over 14 amino acids. V was trimmed by 4 bases and J by 7 bases, leaving 13 bases between them. Germline lookup yields CDR1 MNHEY and CDR2 SVGAGI.

A note on this clonotype: This clone may be a read error of a much larger clone one base away. This likely comes from a read error, as the CDR3 has no conserved phenylalanine or tryptophan at its end. This rearrangement joins TRBV12-5 to TRBJ2-3, with D perhaps given as TRBD1 or TRBD2 (6 bases each). This CDR3 has 16 residues. Looked up from germline, CDR1 is LGHNT and CDR2 is FRNRAP. V lost 3 bases, J lost 1 base, and 14 bases lay in between. This CDR3 reads CASGLWGAFGTDTQYL. The CDR3 DNA is TGTGCTAGTGGTTTATGGGGGGCCTTTGGCACAGATACGCAGTATTTA.

This clonotype was seen at least ten times. The V gene is TRBV10-3, the J gene TRBJ2-3, with D perhaps matching TRBD2 (5 bases). The V gene lost 0 bases and the J gene lost 5 bases, with 12 bases spanning the gap. The germline gives CDR1 ENHRY, CDR2 SYGVKD. There are 15 residues in the CDR3. The CDR3 region has the DNA TGTGCCATCAGTGAGTCGAGAGGGATGCAAGATACGCAGTATTTT. It yields the protein CAISESRGMQDTQYF.

This clonotype was observed many times. This chain links TRBV5-4 with TRBJ1-1, with 7 bases identical to TRBD1. V was clipped by 2 bases and J by 1 base; unmatched bases: 5. Germline V CDR1 and CDR2: SGHNT, YYREEE (reference sequence). This CDR3 is built from 15 residues. CDR3: CASSFTDRTNTEAFF. CDR3 nucleotides: TGTGCCAGCAGCTTTACGGACAGGACGAACACTGAAGCTTTCTTT. Filled out from reference TRBV5-4 and TRBJ1-1, the complete variable domain reads ETGVTQSPTHLIKTRGQQVTLRCSSQSGHNTVSWYQQALGQGPQFIFQYYREEENGRGNFPPRFSGLQFPNYSSELNVNALELDDSALYLCASSFTDRTNTEAFFGQGTRLTVV.

In its sample, this clonotype was seen many times. The chain combines TRBV7-6 with TRBJ2-2; possibly TRBD1 for D (6 bases). Germline-derived CDR1 and CDR2 are SGHVS and FNYEAQ. The CDR3 is made up of 15 amino acids. Trimming left V 2 bases short and J 1 base short, with 8 bases between. CDR3 protein: CASSLLQGNTGELFF. In DNA form, the CDR3 reads TGTGCCAGCAGCTTATTACAGGGGAACACCGGGGAGCTGTTTTTT.

This clonotype was recorded many times. V and J are TRBV12-3 or TRBV12-4 and TRBJ1-2; no clear D gene. V was cut by 3 bases and J by 3 bases, with 11 bases left in between. This CDR3 spans 14 amino acids. CDR3 bases: TGTGCCAGCAGTTTTAGAGGCCCCTACTATGGCTACACCTTC. This codes for CASSFRGPYYGYTF.

This clonotype appeared many times. CDR3 DNA sequence: TGTGCCAGCAGCCGAGGCGGCAGATCTTCCGGGAAGCCTAGCGGGGCCACCTCCTACAATGAGCAGTTCTTC. Its translation: CASSRGGRSSGKPSGATSYNEQFF. This chain uses TRBV3-1 with TRBJ2-1; the match to TRBD2 covers 9 bases. The trim removed 4 bases at V and 0 bases at J, leaving 28 bases unmatched. From germline, CDR1 is LGHDT and CDR2 YNNKEL (reference sequence). This CDR3 region has 24 residues.

At least ten counts were recorded for this clonotype. V gene TRBV12-3 or TRBV12-4 combines with J gene TRBJ1-1, with 7 bases identical to TRBD1. Trimming removed 3 bases from V and 0 bases from J; junction bases left unmatched: 10. The CDR3 sequence is 17 residues long. For the CDR3, the DNA is TGTGCCAGCAGTTTCCTAAGACAGGGTAGCATGAACACTGAAGCTTTCTTT. Its protein product is CASSFLRQGSMNTEAFF.

Details on this clonotype: One junction end does not reproduce the germline sequence, and a read error may be involved. The CDR3 reads CASSEDTLYTEAFF. The CDR3 bases are TGTGCCAGCAGTGAGGACACACTCTACACTGAAGCTTTCTTT. The chain couples TRBV10-3 to TRBJ1-1, with D perhaps matching TRBD1 (5 bases). CDR1 is ENHRY and CDR2 is SYGVKD in the germline V gene. The CDR3 consists of 14 residues.

Details on this clonotype: This may stem from a read error, because a much larger clone lies one nucleotide away. The chain joins TRBV30 to TRBJ2-3, with 11 bases identical to TRBD2. The CDR3 is 15 amino acids. Germline V gene sequence: CDR1 GTSNPN, CDR2 SVGIG (reference sequence). CDR3 sequence: CARSRASGGTDTQYF. The DNA of the CDR3 is TGTGCCCGGAGTCGGGCTAGCGGGGGGACAGATACGCAGTATTTT.

This clonotype came up many times. This chain joins TRBV24-1 and TRBJ1-2; a weak D match, TRBD1 (6 bases). Germline V lookup: CDR1 KGHDR, CDR2 SFDVKD. The CDR3 is 14 residues long. Between the trimmed V and J ends, which lost 8 bases and 5 bases, there was a span of 17 bases. CDR3 residues: CATIGAGTRYGYTF. For the CDR3, the DNA is TGTGCCACCATTGGAGCTGGGACAAGGTATGGCTACACCTTC.